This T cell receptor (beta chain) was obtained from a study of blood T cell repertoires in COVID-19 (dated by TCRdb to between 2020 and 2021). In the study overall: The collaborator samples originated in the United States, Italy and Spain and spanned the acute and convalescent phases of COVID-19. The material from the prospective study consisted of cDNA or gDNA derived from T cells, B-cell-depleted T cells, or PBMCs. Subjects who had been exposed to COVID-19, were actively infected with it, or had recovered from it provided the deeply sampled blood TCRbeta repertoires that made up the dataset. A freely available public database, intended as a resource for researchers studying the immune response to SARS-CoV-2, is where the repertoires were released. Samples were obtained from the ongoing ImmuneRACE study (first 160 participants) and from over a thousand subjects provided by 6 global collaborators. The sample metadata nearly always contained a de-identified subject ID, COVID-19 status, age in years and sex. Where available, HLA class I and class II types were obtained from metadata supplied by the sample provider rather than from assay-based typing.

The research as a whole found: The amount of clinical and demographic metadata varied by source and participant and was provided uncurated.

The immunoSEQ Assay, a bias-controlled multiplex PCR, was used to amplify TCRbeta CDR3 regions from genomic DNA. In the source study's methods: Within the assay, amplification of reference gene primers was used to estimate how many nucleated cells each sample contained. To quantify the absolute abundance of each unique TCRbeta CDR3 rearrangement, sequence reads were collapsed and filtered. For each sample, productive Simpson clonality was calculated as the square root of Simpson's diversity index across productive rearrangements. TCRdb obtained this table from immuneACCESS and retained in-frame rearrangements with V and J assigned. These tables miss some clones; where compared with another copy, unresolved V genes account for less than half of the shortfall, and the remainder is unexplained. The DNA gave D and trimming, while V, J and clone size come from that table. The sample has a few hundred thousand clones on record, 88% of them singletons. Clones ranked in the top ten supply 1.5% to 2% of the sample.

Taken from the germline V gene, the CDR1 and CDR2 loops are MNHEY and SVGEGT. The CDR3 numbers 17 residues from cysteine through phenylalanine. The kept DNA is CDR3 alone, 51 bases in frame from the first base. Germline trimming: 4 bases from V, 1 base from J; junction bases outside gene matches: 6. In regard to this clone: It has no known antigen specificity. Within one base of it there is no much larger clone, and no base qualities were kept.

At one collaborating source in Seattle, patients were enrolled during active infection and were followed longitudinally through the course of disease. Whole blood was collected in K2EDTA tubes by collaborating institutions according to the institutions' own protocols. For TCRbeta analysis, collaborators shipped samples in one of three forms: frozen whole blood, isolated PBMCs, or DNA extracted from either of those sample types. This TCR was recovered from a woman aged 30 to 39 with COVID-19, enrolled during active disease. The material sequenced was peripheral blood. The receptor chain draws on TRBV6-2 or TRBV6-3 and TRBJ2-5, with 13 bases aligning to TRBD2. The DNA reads TGTGCCAGCAGTTGGAGACTAGCGGGGGGCTCCCAAGAGACCCAGTACTTC. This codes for CASSWRLAGGSQETQYF.